This T cell receptor (beta chain) emerged from a study of T and B cells in COVID-19 patients. Whole-study findings and limits: CD4+, regulatory T cell, CD8+ and sorted SARS-CoV-2-responsive or tetramer+ T cells were not yet sequenced.

Multiplex PCR with BIOMED2 TRB-A/B primer pools amplified TRB rearrangements. One entry per CDR3 protein results from TCRdb running MiXCR on the multiplex PCR reads. The data contain around 19,000 distinct CDR3 sequences, just over 35% of them singletons. Each TRB amplification used 250-500 ng of genomic DNA from blood. A few counts support this clonotype. The antigen remains undetermined. Germline CDR1 reads DFQATT; CDR2 reads SNEGSKA (reference sequence). The CDR3 loop spans 16 amino acids. The ends lost 6 bases at V and 0 bases at J; junction bases unmatched: 5. The specimen was blood. The TCR comes from a human donor with active COVID-19. The V call is TRBV20-1, the J call TRBJ2-3; TRBD2 matches at 14 bases. The CDR3 sequence: CSALTSGGASTDTQYF. The DNA of the CDR3 is TGCAGTGCGTTGACTAGCGGGGGGGCTAGCACAGATACGCAGTATTTT.